This entry describes one T cell receptor beta chain. Its antigen remains unknown. The data originate from a study of T cell repertoires in cytomegalovirus infection. TCRdb reprocessed the reads via MiXCR and lists one record per CDR3 protein. The sample lists 750,000 to 950,000 distinct CDR3 sequences; almost 30% were seen once. The germline V and J ends were trimmed by 1 base and 4 bases, with 4 bases remaining between them. Per the germline V gene, CDR1 is MGHDK and CDR2 is SYGVNS. The CDR3 is 12 residues long. The material sequenced was cultured CD8+ T cells from PBMCs, taken from culture after CMV antigen stimulation. The sequence was obtained from a human donor in good health (CMV status not recorded). Some clones in this sample may be carry-over from other donors' samples. The V call is TRBV25-1, the J call TRBJ2-5; the D is unclear. The CDR3 loop is CASSESGETQYF. The CDR3 DNA is TGTGCCAGCAGTGAATCTGGAGAGACCCAGTACTTC.